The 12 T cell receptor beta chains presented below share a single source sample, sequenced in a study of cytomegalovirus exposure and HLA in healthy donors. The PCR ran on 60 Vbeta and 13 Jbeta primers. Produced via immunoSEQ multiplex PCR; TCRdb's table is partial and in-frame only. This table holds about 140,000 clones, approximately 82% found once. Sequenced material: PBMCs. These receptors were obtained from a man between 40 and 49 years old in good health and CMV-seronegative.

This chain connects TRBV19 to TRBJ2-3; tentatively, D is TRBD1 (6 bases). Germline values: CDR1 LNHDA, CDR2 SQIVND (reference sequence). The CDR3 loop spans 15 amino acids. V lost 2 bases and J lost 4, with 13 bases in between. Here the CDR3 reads CASSITNRDPDTQYF. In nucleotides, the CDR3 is TGTGCCAGTAGTATAACAAACAGGGATCCAGATACGCAGTATTTT.

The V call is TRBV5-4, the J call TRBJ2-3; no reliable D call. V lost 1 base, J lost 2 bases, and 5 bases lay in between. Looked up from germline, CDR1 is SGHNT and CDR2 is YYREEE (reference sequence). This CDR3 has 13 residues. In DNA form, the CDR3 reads TGTGCCAGCAGCTTGCAGGCCACAGATACGCAGTATTTT. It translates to CASSLQATDTQYF.

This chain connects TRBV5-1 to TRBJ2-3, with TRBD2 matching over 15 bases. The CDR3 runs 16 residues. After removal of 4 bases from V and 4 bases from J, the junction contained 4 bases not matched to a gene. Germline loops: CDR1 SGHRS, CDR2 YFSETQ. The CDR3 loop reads CASSRTSGGAADTQYF. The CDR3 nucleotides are TGCGCCAGCAGCAGGACTAGCGGGGGGGCCGCAGATACGCAGTATTTT.

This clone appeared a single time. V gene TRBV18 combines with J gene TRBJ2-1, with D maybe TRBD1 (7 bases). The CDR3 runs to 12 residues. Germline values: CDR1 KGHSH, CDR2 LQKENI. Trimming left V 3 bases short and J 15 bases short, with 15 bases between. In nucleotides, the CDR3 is TGTGCCAGCTCACCCCTGCGGGACAGCCCGTTCTTC. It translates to CASSPLRDSPFF. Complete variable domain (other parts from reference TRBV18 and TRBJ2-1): NAGVMQNPRHLVRRRGQEARLRCSPMKGHSHVYWYRQLPEEGLKFMVYLQKENIIDESGMPKERFSAEFPKEGPSILRIQQVVRGDSAAYFCASSPLRDSPFFGPGTRLTVL.

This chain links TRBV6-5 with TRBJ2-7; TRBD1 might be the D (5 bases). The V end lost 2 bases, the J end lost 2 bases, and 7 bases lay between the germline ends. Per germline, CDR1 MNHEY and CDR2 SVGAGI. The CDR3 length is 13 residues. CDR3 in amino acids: CASSYPGTYEQYF. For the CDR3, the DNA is TGTGCCAGCAGTTACCCAGGGACCTACGAGCAGTACTTC.

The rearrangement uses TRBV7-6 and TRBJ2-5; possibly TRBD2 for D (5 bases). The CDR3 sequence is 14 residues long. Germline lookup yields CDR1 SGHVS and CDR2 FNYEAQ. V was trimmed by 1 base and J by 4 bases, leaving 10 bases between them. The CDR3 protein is CASSLEEGGETQYF. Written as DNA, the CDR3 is TGTGCCAGCAGCTTAGAAGAGGGCGGAGAGACCCAGTACTTC.

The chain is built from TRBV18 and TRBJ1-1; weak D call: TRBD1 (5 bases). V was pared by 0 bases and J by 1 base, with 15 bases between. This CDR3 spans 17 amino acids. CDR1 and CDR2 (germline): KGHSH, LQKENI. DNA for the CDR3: TGTGCCAGCTCACCACCTCGAACGGTTAGGGGGAACACTGAAGCTTTCTTT. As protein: CASSPPRTVRGNTEAFF.

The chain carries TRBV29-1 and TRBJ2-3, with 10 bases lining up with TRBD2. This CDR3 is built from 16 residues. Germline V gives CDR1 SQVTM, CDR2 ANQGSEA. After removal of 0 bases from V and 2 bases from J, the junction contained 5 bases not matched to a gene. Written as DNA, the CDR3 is TGCAGCGTTGAAGATGGGCTAGCGGGAGTCACAGATACGCAGTATTTT. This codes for CSVEDGLAGVTDTQYF.

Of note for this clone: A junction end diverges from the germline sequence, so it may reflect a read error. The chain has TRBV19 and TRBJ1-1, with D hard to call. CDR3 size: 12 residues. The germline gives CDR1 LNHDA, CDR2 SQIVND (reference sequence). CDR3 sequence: CASRPSSYEACF. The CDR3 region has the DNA TGTGCCAGTAGACCTTCGTCTTATGAAGCTTGCTTT.

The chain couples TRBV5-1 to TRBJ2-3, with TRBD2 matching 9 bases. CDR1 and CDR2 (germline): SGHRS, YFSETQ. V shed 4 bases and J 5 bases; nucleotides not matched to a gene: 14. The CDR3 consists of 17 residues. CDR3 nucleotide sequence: TGCGCCAGCAGCCTGACCGTCGGCGGGGGGGCGGTAGATACGCAGTATTTT. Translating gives CASSLTVGGGAVDTQYF.

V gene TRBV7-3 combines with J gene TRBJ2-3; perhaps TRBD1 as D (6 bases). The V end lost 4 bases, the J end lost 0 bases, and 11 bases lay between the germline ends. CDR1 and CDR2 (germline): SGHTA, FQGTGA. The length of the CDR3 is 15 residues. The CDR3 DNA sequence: TGTGCCAGCAGCTATGGGACAACGAGCACAGATACGCAGTATTTT. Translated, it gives CASSYGTTSTDTQYF. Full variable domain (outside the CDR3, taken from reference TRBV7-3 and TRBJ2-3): GAGVSQTPSNKVTEKGKYVELRCDPISGHTALYWYRQSLGQGPEFLIYFQGTGAADDSGLPNDRFFAVRPEGSVSTLKIQRTERGDSAVYLCASSYGTTSTDTQYFGPGTRLTVL.

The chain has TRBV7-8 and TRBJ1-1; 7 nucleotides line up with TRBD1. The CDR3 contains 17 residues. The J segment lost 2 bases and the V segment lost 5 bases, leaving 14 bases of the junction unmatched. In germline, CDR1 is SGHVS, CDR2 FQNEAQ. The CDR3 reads CASSTRGRGVQNTEAFF. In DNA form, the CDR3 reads TGTGCCAGCAGCACCCGGGGCAGGGGGGTCCAAAACACTGAAGCTTTCTTT.